The 26 T cell receptor beta chains below all came from one sample that was sequenced in a study of identical twins. TCRdb recomputed calls from the 5' RACE reads with MiXCR, one row per CDR3 protein. The repertoire holds roughly 700,000 distinct CDR3 sequences, 8.6% seen once, with around 0.98% in the top ten. These data were also reused for a study on yellow fever vaccine responses in identical twins.

Sequenced sample: PBMCs. The receptors derive from a woman between 18 and 30 years old in good health.

There are a few counts of this clonotype. The genes are TRBV15 and TRBJ2-5; 10 bases are a match to TRBD2. This CDR3 is 15 amino acids long. CDR1 LNHNV and CDR2 YYDKDF come from the germline V gene (reference sequence). V shed 0 bases, J shed 5 bases, and the junction held 3 bases outside the gene matches. Written as DNA, the CDR3 is TGTGCCACCAGCAGAGATGTTAGCGGGAGGGAGACCCAGTACTTC. Translation gives CATSRDVSGRETQYF.

The chain employs TRBV5-1 and TRBJ2-5, with D unclear. V lost 3 bases, J lost 5 bases, and 17 bases lay in between. The V gene's germline CDR1 is SGHRS and CDR2 YFSETQ. The CDR3 extends over 15 amino acids. The CDR3 sequence is CASSSGRGDAETQYF. The CDR3 bases are TGCGCCAGCAGCTCCGGCCGTGGGGATGCGGAGACCCAGTACTTC.

This clonotype appeared many times. The J gene is TRBJ2-1, the V gene TRBV28; 12 bases agree with TRBD2. Trimming at V came to 3 bases and at J to 7 bases, leaving 7 bases not matched to a gene. Per germline, CDR1 MDHEN and CDR2 SYDVKM. The CDR3 is 16 amino acids. The CDR3 DNA is TGTGCCAGCAGTTTTATGACTAGCGGGAGTAATAATGAGCAGTTCTTC. It encodes CASSFMTSGSNNEQFF.

This clonotype has only a few counts. This sequence joins TRBV6-2 or TRBV6-3 and TRBJ1-1, with 7 bases lining up with TRBD1. Trimming at V came to 7 bases and at J to 3 bases, leaving 11 bases not matched to a gene. CDR1 and CDR2 (germline): MNHEY, SVGEGT. CDR3 length: 15 amino acids. The CDR3 DNA reads TGTGCCAGCACCGACAGGGTCGGGCTTTACACTGAAGCTTTCTTT. Its protein product is CASTDRVGLYTEAFF.

This clonotype was seen only a few times. The chain couples TRBV6-5 to TRBJ2-1, with TRBD2 matching over 15 bases. The germline CDR1 and CDR2 sequences are MNHEY and SVGAGI. The CDR3 is 18 residues long. V trimming: 4 bases; J trimming: 7 bases; junction bases outside the gene matches: 11. CDR3 sequence: CASSSTIPGLAGGNEQFF. As DNA, the CDR3 is TGTGCCAGCAGTTCCACTATACCGGGACTAGCGGGAGGTAATGAGCAGTTCTTC.

This clonotype was found a few times. The V and J genes are TRBV5-6 and TRBJ1-1; 7 nucleotides line up with TRBD1. This CDR3 spans 15 amino acids. Germline trimming cut 4 bases from V and 3 bases from J; bases unmatched to any gene: 9. The germline gives CDR1 SGHDT, CDR2 YYEEEE. The CDR3 here is CASSNRGSRYTEAFF. Here the CDR3 DNA reads TGTGCCAGCAGCAACAGGGGATCAAGGTACACTGAAGCTTTCTTT.

This rearrangement joins TRBV10-2 to TRBJ2-1; 7 bases map to TRBD2. The trim removed 4 bases at V and 2 bases at J, leaving 8 bases unmatched. This CDR3 contains 16 residues. Germline CDR1 reads WSHSY; CDR2 reads SAAADI. As DNA, the CDR3 is TGCGCCAGCAGTGCTGCTTTTGGGGGGGCCTACAATGAGCAGTTCTTC. Its protein product is CASSAAFGGAYNEQFF.

This chain joins TRBV20-1 and TRBJ2-7, with D unresolved. The CDR3 extends over 13 amino acids. Germline loops: CDR1 DFQATT, CDR2 SNEGSKA (reference sequence). Trimming pared 2 bases from V and 5 bases from J, leaving 13 bases between. CDR3 amino acids: CSARKGIVDEQYF. The CDR3 DNA reads as TGCAGTGCTAGAAAGGGTATAGTAGACGAGCAGTACTTC.

This clonotype was recorded at least ten times. The V and J genes are TRBV6-1 and TRBJ2-2; TRBD2 agrees at 13 bases. The germline gives CDR1 MNHNS, CDR2 SASEGT. V gave up 4 bases and J gave up 6 bases; unmatched junction bases: 5. CDR3 size: 16 residues. CDR3 in DNA: TGTGCCAGCAGTGCAGGGGGACTAGCGGGGCCCGGGGAGCTGTTTTTT. This translates into CASSAGGLAGPGELFF.

The V and J genes are TRBV7-2 and TRBJ2-3; 8 nucleotides line up with TRBD2. The length of the CDR3 is 14 residues. J was trimmed by 10 bases and V by 5 bases; bases with no gene match: 11. The germline V gene encodes CDR1 SGHTA and CDR2 FQGNSA. The CDR3 reads CASSLSSAGGAQYF. CDR3 bases: TGTGCCAGCAGCCTGTCTTCCGCGGGGGGCGCGCAGTATTTT.

The genes are TRBV4-2 and TRBJ2-1, with 8 bases lining up with TRBD2. V gave up 0 bases and J gave up 4 bases; unmatched junction bases: 5. There are 16 residues in the CDR3. The germline V gene has CDR1 LGHNA and CDR2 YNFKEQ. The CDR3 DNA sequence: TGTGCCAGCAGCCAAGAGCCAGCGGGAGTTTACAATGAGCAGTTCTTC. Protein product: CASSQEPAGVYNEQFF.

This clonotype was seen a handful of times. The V and J genes are TRBV29-1 and TRBJ2-7; 7 bases align to TRBD2. The CDR3 spans 13 residues. CDR1 and CDR2 (germline): SQVTM, ANQGSEA. J gave up 0 bases and V 3 bases, and 2 bases lay outside the gene matches. DNA for the CDR3: TGCAGCGTTGAGCCGGGGGGCTCCTACGAGCAGTACTTC. Translated, it gives CSVEPGGSYEQYF.

This clonotype was observed at least ten times. Here the CDR3 reads CATNPGQGGYEQYF. CDR3 nucleotide sequence: TGTGCCACAAACCCGGGACAGGGGGGCTACGAGCAGTACTTC. The V gene is TRBV10-3, the J gene TRBJ2-7, with 11 bases lining up with TRBD1. Per germline, CDR1 ENHRY and CDR2 SYGVKD. The V segment lost 10 bases and the J segment 3 bases; nucleotides outside the gene matches: 8. This CDR3 is 14 amino acids long.

Ten or more counts support this clonotype. The CDR3 spells CAISLAGRGETQYF. CDR3 nucleotide sequence: TGTGCCATCAGCCTAGCGGGACGTGGGGAGACCCAGTACTTC. This chain uses TRBV10-3 with TRBJ2-5, with 9 bases aligning to TRBD2. This CDR3 comprises 14 residues. V was clipped by 6 bases and J by 5 bases; unmatched bases: 7. In germline, CDR1 is ENHRY, CDR2 SYGVKD.

There are many counts of this clonotype. The gene calls are TRBV11-1 and TRBJ2-4; a weak D match, TRBD2 (6 bases). CDR3 length: 17 amino acids. Deletions cut 5 bases from V and 0 bases from J, with 17 bases between. Germline V gene data show CDR1 as SGHAT and CDR2 as FQDESV (reference sequence). The CDR3 is CASSPWGESLAKNIQYF. CDR3 DNA: TGTGCCAGCAGCCCGTGGGGGGAAAGTCTAGCCAAAAACATTCAGTACTTC.

This clonotype came up a few times. The chain has TRBV7-9 and TRBJ2-5; maybe TRBD1 (5 bases). Germline V lookup: CDR1 SEHNR, CDR2 FQNEAQ (reference sequence). The CDR3 totals 15 residues. The V end lost 1 base, the J end lost 1 base, and 10 bases lay between the germline ends. CDR3 bases: TGTGCCAGCAGCTTAGGAGACAGCAGCCAAGAGACCCAGTACTTC. Its translation is CASSLGDSSQETQYF.

This clonotype was counted ten times or more. The genes are TRBV6-1 and TRBJ1-5, with 11 nucleotides matching TRBD1. The CDR3 covers 15 residues. Germline CDR1 is MNHNS and CDR2 is SASEGT. Germline trimming cut 6 bases from V and 1 base from J; bases unmatched to any gene: 2. CDR3 region: CASRGQGVSNQPQHF. The CDR3 DNA sequence: TGTGCCAGCAGGGGACAGGGGGTGAGCAATCAGCCCCAGCATTTT.

V usage is TRBV28 and J usage is TRBJ1-1, with TRBD1 identical over 7 bases. The CDR3 extends over 14 amino acids. Germline loops: CDR1 MDHEN, CDR2 SYDVKM. Trimming cost V 5 bases and J 6 bases; bases outside gene matches: 9. The CDR3 is CASSHRGQSAEAFF. Written as DNA, the CDR3 is TGTGCCAGCAGTCACAGGGGTCAATCCGCTGAAGCTTTCTTT.

This chain joins TRBV7-2 and TRBJ2-5, with D possibly being TRBD2 (6 bases). The CDR3 length is 16 residues. CDR1 SGHTA and CDR2 FQGNSA come from the germline V gene. V gave up 4 bases and J gave up 4 bases, with 19 bases separating them. For the CDR3, the DNA is TGTGCCAGCAGCTACCCCAATGTTGGTAGCGGAGAGACCCAGTACTTC. It codes for CASSYPNVGSGETQYF.

There are many counts of this clonotype. One junction end does not reproduce the germline sequence, and a read error may be involved. The chain links TRBV5-1 to TRBJ2-1, with 7 nucleotides matching TRBD1. The CDR3 loop spans 15 amino acids. Germline CDR1 is SGHRS and CDR2 is YFSETQ. The CDR3 reads CASSLTGSSYNEQFF. The CDR3 DNA follows: TGTGCCAGCAGTCTGACAGGGAGCTCCTACAATGAGCAGTTCTTC.

In this sample, this clonotype turned up many times. The chain links TRBV12-3 or TRBV12-4 to TRBJ2-5, with 7 bases matching TRBD1. Trimming at V came to 7 bases and at J to 5 bases, leaving 7 bases not matched to a gene. The CDR3 is 13 amino acids. The CDR3 DNA reads TGTGCCAGCACTCAGACAGGGAAGGAGACCCAGTACTTC. This gives the protein CASTQTGKETQYF.

This clonotype has a count of ten or more. The chain has TRBV10-2 and TRBJ2-3; 7 bases are shared with TRBD2. Trimming cost V 0 bases and J 1 base; bases outside gene matches: 1. CDR1 and CDR2 (germline): WSHSY, SAAADI. The CDR3 spans 15 residues. The CDR3 protein is CASSESSGGTDTQYF. CDR3 DNA sequence: TGCGCCAGCAGTGAGTCCAGCGGGGGCACAGATACGCAGTATTTT.

This clonotype was counted a few times. This chain uses TRBV5-6 with TRBJ2-7; 7 bases match TRBD1. Trimming removed 6 bases from V and 0 bases from J; junction bases left unmatched: 12. This CDR3 region has 16 residues. Germline loops: CDR1 SGHDT, CDR2 YYEEEE. The CDR3 protein is CASTPKGAWSSYEQYF. CDR3 DNA sequence: TGTGCCAGCACCCCTAAGGGGGCATGGAGCTCCTACGAGCAGTACTTC.

This clonotype was counted at least ten times. The chain employs TRBV29-1 and TRBJ2-5; D is tentatively TRBD1 or TRBD2 (5 bases each). Trimming took off 6 bases at V and 2 bases at J, with 16 bases between the two ends. The CDR3 runs to 14 residues. Germline CDR1 SQVTM, CDR2 ANQGSEA. CDR3 residues: CSVAGTTSQETQYF. The CDR3 nucleotides read TGCAGCGTGGCCGGGACGACCAGTCAAGAGACCCAGTACTTC.

The chain employs TRBV12-3 or TRBV12-4 and TRBJ2-3; 11 bases agree with TRBD1. The CDR3 length is 18 residues. V lost 0 bases and J lost 4; bases outside the gene matches: 9. For the CDR3, the DNA is TGTGCCAGCAGTTTAGCGGGAGGACAGGGGGCTTGGGCAGATACGCAGTATTTT. This translates into CASSLAGGQGAWADTQYF.

The rearrangement links TRBV10-3 to TRBJ2-1; possibly TRBD2 for D (6 bases). Trimming cost V 5 bases and J 1 base, with 12 bases left between them. This CDR3 comprises 15 residues. Germline-derived CDR1 and CDR2 are ENHRY and SYGVKD. DNA of the CDR3: TGTGCCATCAGTCCTCAACGGGAGTCCTACAATGAGCAGTTCTTC. Encoded protein: CAISPQRESYNEQFF.